This entry features one T cell receptor (beta chain) sequence. Its cognate antigen is unknown. Individuals with ophthalmopathy presented a Clinical Activity Score of at least 3, a NOSPECS grade of at least 4 and a duration under 3 months. It was uncontrolled infection, other autoimmune disease, pregnancy or lactation that excluded patients. On the basis of clinical symptoms, serum thyroxine and TRAb, thyroid ultrasound and orbital computed tomography, diagnoses were made. The data were taken from a study of T cells in Graves' hyperthyroidism and ophthalmopathy. Broader study findings: Most thyroid-expanded clonotypes above 0.001 were also found in blood.

The source material, RNA transcripts, was used to amplify TCR beta CDR3 regions. Using the HTBI primer set, a first-round RT-PCR was run on the TCR CDR3. TCRdb used MiXCR to reprocess the multiplex PCR reads, holding one entry per CDR3 protein. The table records about 640,000 distinct CDR3 sequences, around 15% of them present only once. Material: blood. This clonotype was sampled from a woman aged 45-65 years with Graves' ophthalmopathy.

The CDR3 DNA is TGTGCCAGCAGTGACAGCGGGAGAGTCACCGGGGAGCTGTTTTTT. Protein product: CASSDSGRVTGELFF. The J gene is TRBJ2-2, the V gene TRBV25-1, with 8 bases that match TRBD2. Germline assignment: CDR1 MGHDK and CDR2 SYGVNS. This CDR3 contains 15 residues. Trimming at V came to 3 bases and at J to 4 bases, leaving 4 bases not matched to a gene.